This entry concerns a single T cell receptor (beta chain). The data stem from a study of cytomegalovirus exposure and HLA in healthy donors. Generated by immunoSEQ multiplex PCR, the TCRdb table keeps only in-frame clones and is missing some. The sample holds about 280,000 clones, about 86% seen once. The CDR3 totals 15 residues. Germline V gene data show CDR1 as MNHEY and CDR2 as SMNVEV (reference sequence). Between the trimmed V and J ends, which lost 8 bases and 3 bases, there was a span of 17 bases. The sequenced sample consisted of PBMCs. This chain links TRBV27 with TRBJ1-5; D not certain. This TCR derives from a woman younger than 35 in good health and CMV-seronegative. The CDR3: CASGSLNGYNQPQHF. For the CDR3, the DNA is TGTGCCAGCGGAAGTTTGAACGGGTACAATCAGCCCCAGCATTTT.